Below, one T cell receptor (beta chain) is given with its context. Its antigen is unknown. Base qualities are missing; no much larger clone stands one base away. Intraepithelial and lamina propria lymphocytes were isolated from graft specimens using dithiothreitol, EDTA incubations and collagenase D digestion. Bulk TCR-beta sequencing was performed on serial intestinal graft biopsy specimens collected as late as 600 days after transplant. The data belong to a study of graft-versus-host responses after intestinal transplantation (dated by TCRdb to the early 2020s). Study-wide context: The transplants that recipients got were multivisceral, liver-intestinal, or isolated intestinal. Donor T cell macrochimerism was defined as a peak of at least 4% donor T cells among recipient peripheral blood mononuclear cells. Every recipient was given anti-thymocyte globulin induction, followed by around three years of maintenance tacrolimus and steroids. Alloreactive clones were identified by sequencing pre-transplant mixed lymphocyte reaction products and comparing these products with unstimulated pre-transplant donor and recipient T cells. Instead of going to the commercial service, samples from a few later patients were sequenced in-house on an Illumina MiSeq and processed with MiXCR. After intestinal transplantation, graft-versus-host and host-versus-graft alloreactive T cell clones in the graft, circulation and bone marrow were tracked using bulk TCR-beta CDR3 sequencing. The cohort enrolled 20 to 30 intestinal transplant recipients including one retransplant, and a few patients lacking pretransplant specimens were excluded.

Receptors were amplified or captured by the immunoSEQ multiplex PCR assay. High-throughput TCR-beta CDR3 sequencing of genomic DNA from most patients was performed by Adaptive Biotechnologies. On the authors' methods: TCR sequencing data were retrieved from Adaptive's ImmunoSEQ software for roughly 20 patients, whereas three other patients were processed with MiXCR and VDJtools. CDR3 nucleotide sequences shared by donor and recipient were removed because the origin of these sequences could not be assigned. At least 2-fold expansion over unstimulated cells and a minimum CFSE-low frequency of 0.002% (template counts) or 0.001% (read counts) were required for clones to be classified as alloreactive. Clones detected in sequenced pre-transplant spleen, lymph node, or MLR CFSE-low populations of the donor or recipient were defined as mappable. Cumulative frequency of alloreactive clones was calculated as a percentage of all sequences weighted by copy number. The table comes from immuneACCESS by way of TCRdb, which keeps in-frame sequences with V and J called. Part of the clones is missing from these tables; in studies checked, under half for an unresolved V gene and the rest for unknown reasons. V and J calls and clone size come straight from that table; D and trimming were deduced from the DNA. Across this sample there are 9,500 to 15,000 clones, with around three quarters seen only once. The top ten constitute roughly 4.3% of the sample.

Study-wide conclusions, independent of this receptor: GvH clones were detected in recipient bone marrow, and some of these GvH clones were observed earlier in ileal mucosa or blood, consistent with an intestinal mucosal origin. High GvH to HvG T cell clonal ratios were observed in the allografts of patients with donor T cell macrochimerism. Early after transplant, peak levels of circulating GvH clones were found to be associated with declines in HvG clones. The conclusions were limited by the relatively low number and heterogeneity of the intestinal transplant patients.

CDR1 and CDR2 are read off the germline V gene as MDHEN and SYDVKM. V is reduced by 6 bases and J by 0 bases, leaving a spacing of 6 bases between them. Measured from the cysteine to the phenylalanine, the CDR3 is 13 residues long. Solely the CDR3 DNA is kept, with 39 bases framed from the first base. The sequence links TRBV28 to TRBJ1-5; the D segment cannot be called with confidence. The material was ileum tissue, obtained about 150 days after intestinal transplantation. The TCR comes from a human patient who received an intestinal transplant, so some T cells may come from the graft donor. Here is the DNA: TGTGCCAGCAGCCCAGATAGCAATCAGCCCCAGCATTTT. Its translation is CASSPDSNQPQHF.